The T cell receptor (beta chain) under discussion was sequenced for a study of blood T cell repertoires in COVID-19. Looking at the study overall: Sites in the United States, Italy and Spain provided acute and convalescent COVID-19 samples. The cDNA or gDNA used as material had been derived from T cells, B-cell-depleted T cells, or PBMCs.

Authors' analysis steps: Nucleated cell counts were estimated from reference gene primer amplification. Generated by immunoSEQ multiplex PCR, the TCRdb table keeps only in-frame clones and is missing some. That table gives V, J and clone size, and the DNA gave D and trimming. The table records approximately 40,000 clones, more than 70% of them present only once. The CDR3 has 15 amino acids. The clonotype comes from a human donor in a cohort sampled during active COVID-19. This sequence joins TRBV21-1 and TRBJ2-7; TRBD1 is the table's D call and was not checked against the DNA. TRBV21-1 is listed as a pseudogene. Specimen: peripheral blood. CDR3 coding DNA: TGTGCCAGCAGCAAAAAACCCGACAGGGCCGCCGAGCAGTACTTC. Its protein product is CASSKKPDRAAEQYF.